A single sample gave rise to the 22 T cell receptor beta chains below, sequenced in a study of identical twins. TCRdb re-derived calls from the 5' RACE reads in MiXCR, one entry per CDR3 protein. The profile covers 500,000 to 650,000 distinct CDR3 sequences, with more than 20% appearing a single time and roughly 0.5% taken by the ten largest. The data were also submitted as part of a second study, on yellow fever vaccine responses in identical twins.

Specimen: CD4+ T cells sorted from blood. The origin of the receptors is a woman younger than 35 in good health.

The V call is TRBV20-1, the J call TRBJ1-5; 8 positions agree with TRBD1. Trimming cost V 2 bases and J 3 bases; bases outside gene matches: 3. Germline V gene lookup returns CDR1 DFQATT and CDR2 SNEGSKA (reference sequence). CDR3 length equals 14 residues. CDR3 loop: CSARLQGANQPQHF. Written as DNA, the CDR3 is TGCAGTGCTAGACTCCAGGGGGCCAATCAGCCCCAGCATTTT.

The chain joins TRBV28 to TRBJ2-1, with 7 positions matching TRBD2. Germline CDR1 and CDR2: MDHEN and SYDVKM. This CDR3 spans 16 amino acids. V trimming: 4 bases; J trimming: 6 bases; junction bases outside the gene matches: 12. In DNA, the CDR3 is TGTGCCAGCAGTTCTATCCCAGCGGGATTTCGCAATGAGCAGTTCTTC. Its protein product is CASSSIPAGFRNEQFF. Looking up the rest from reference TRBV28 and TRBJ2-1 gives the full variable domain: DVKVTQSSRYLVKRTGEKVFLECVQDMDHENMFWYRQDPGLGLRLIYFSYDVKMKEKGDIPEGYSVSREKKERFSLILESASTNQTSMYLCASSSIPAGFRNEQFFGPGTRLTVL.

This rearrangement joins TRBV5-1 to TRBJ2-5; a possible D gene is TRBD2 (5 bases). In germline, CDR1 is SGHRS, CDR2 YFSETQ. V dropped 0 bases and J dropped 3 bases, with 9 bases sitting between them. This CDR3 contains 14 residues. CDR3 coding DNA: TGCGCCAGCAGCTTGGTGTCGGGAAAAGAGACCCAGTACTTC. Residues: CASSLVSGKETQYF.

This chain links TRBV24-1 with TRBJ1-2; D remains unclear. This CDR3 contains 13 residues. The germline V gene has CDR1 KGHDR and CDR2 SFDVKD. Trimming left V 5 bases short and J 2 bases short, with 8 bases between. CDR3 nucleotides: TGTGCCACCAGTGGGGTGGAAAACTATGGCTACACCTTC. Translating it yields CATSGVENYGYTF.

This clonotype showed up just a few times. The chain has TRBV5-1 and TRBJ2-2; either TRBD1 or TRBD2 may fit D (5 bases each). The CDR3 contains 16 residues. Trimming cost V 2 bases and J 5 bases, with 16 bases left between them. From germline, CDR1 is SGHRS and CDR2 YFSETQ. The CDR3: CASSFTGTPKTGELFF. In nucleotides, the CDR3 is TGCGCCAGCAGCTTTACCGGGACCCCTAAAACCGGGGAGCTGTTTTTT.

The V gene is TRBV28, the J gene TRBJ2-3; D may be TRBD1 (6 bases). V gave up 6 bases and J gave up 1 base, with 14 bases separating them. CDR1 is MDHEN and CDR2 is SYDVKM in the germline V gene. The length of the CDR3 is 15 residues. CDR3: CASSLGHPRTDTQYF. CDR3 nucleotide sequence: TGTGCCAGCAGCCTGGGACACCCACGCACAGATACGCAGTATTTT. The entire variable domain, with the rest obtained from reference TRBV28 and TRBJ2-3, is as follows: DVKVTQSSRYLVKRTGEKVFLECVQDMDHENMFWYRQDPGLGLRLIYFSYDVKMKEKGDIPEGYSVSREKKERFSLILESASTNQTSMYLCASSLGHPRTDTQYFGPGTRLTVL.

The chain links TRBV12-3 or TRBV12-4 to TRBJ2-7; D gene uncertain. This CDR3 is built from 12 residues. Between the trimmed V and J ends, which lost 5 bases and 5 bases, there was a span of 10 bases. CDR3 DNA sequence: TGTGCCAGCAGTCCCTCCTGGGACGAGCAGTACTTC. Its translation is CASSPSWDEQYF.

This clonotype was recorded a few times. This sequence joins TRBV20-1 and TRBJ2-3; 7 bases align to TRBD2. Germline assignment: CDR1 DFQATT and CDR2 SNEGSKA (reference sequence). The CDR3 covers 12 residues. J was trimmed by 9 bases and V by 3 bases; bases with no gene match: 6. The CDR3 loop reads CSARGETSTQYF. The CDR3 DNA reads TGCAGTGCTAGGGGAGAGACTAGCACGCAGTATTTT.

The V and J genes are TRBV7-9 and TRBJ2-7; D may be TRBD1 (6 bases). The germline V and J ends were trimmed by 5 bases and 1 base, with 21 bases remaining between them. The CDR3 covers 17 residues. The germline V gene encodes CDR1 SEHNR and CDR2 FQNEAQ (reference sequence). The CDR3 region has the DNA TGTGCCAGCAGCAAACCTACCGGGACAACTAGTTCCTACGAGCAGTACTTC. Translation gives CASSKPTGTTSSYEQYF.

The chain links TRBV7-2 to TRBJ1-2; D uncertain. Deletions cut 1 base from V and 0 bases from J, with 12 bases between. The CDR3 extends over 16 amino acids. Germline V CDR1 and CDR2: SGHTA, FQGNSA. The CDR3 DNA sequence: TGTGCCAGCAGCTTAGTGCGGCAGTATACTAACTATGGCTACACCTTC. Amino acids: CASSLVRQYTNYGYTF.

V and J are TRBV12-3 or TRBV12-4 and TRBJ2-7; 9 bases map to TRBD1. CDR3 length: 13 residues. The V segment lost 6 bases and the J segment 6 bases; nucleotides outside the gene matches: 6. CDR3 loop: CASSTGGLGEQYF. CDR3 DNA sequence: TGTGCCAGCAGCACAGGGGGCTTGGGCGAGCAGTACTTC.

This chain links TRBV7-9 with TRBJ2-7; D is unresolved. The CDR3 spans 12 residues. Trimming cost V 1 base and J 11 bases, with 12 bases left between them. Germline CDR1 and CDR2: SEHNR and FQNEAQ (reference sequence). The CDR3 bases are TGTGCCAGCAGCTTAGTTGGAAGATCTGAGTACTTC. Protein product: CASSLVGRSEYF.

V usage is TRBV27 and J usage is TRBJ2-1; D is unclear. The CDR3 has 14 residues. Between the trimmed V and J ends, which lost 7 bases and 2 bases, there was a span of 12 bases. The germline V gene encodes CDR1 MNHEY and CDR2 SMNVEV (reference sequence). The CDR3 DNA follows: TGTGCCAGCACCCGGGCCGGGCCCTACAATGAGCAGTTCTTC. It yields the protein CASTRAGPYNEQFF.

There are a few counts of this clonotype. The chain carries TRBV24-1 and TRBJ2-3; D perhaps matches TRBD2 (7 bases). V shed 2 bases and J shed 5 bases, with 16 bases lying between them. The V gene's germline CDR1 is KGHDR and CDR2 SFDVKD. This CDR3 is 16 amino acids long. In DNA form, the CDR3 reads TGTGCCACCAGTGATTCGAGGGGGGGCCCGGGAGATACGCAGTATTTT. Translation: CATSDSRGGPGDTQYF.

This sequence joins TRBV4-1 and TRBJ2-3, with D perhaps TRBD1 or TRBD2 (5 bases each). Trimming stripped 1 base from V and 4 bases from J, with 18 bases between. Germline V gene sequence: CDR1 MGHRA, CDR2 YSYEKL. CDR3 length: 17 amino acids. The CDR3 region has the DNA TGCGCCAGCAGCCAAGGGGCAGTTACGGGGCTCGCAGATACGCAGTATTTT. Translation gives CASSQGAVTGLADTQYF.

Comments on this clonotype: Mismatch with germline at one junction end may stem from a read error. The rearrangement joins TRBV20-1 to TRBJ2-5; 10 positions match TRBD1. The CDR3 loop spans 15 amino acids. Germline assignment: CDR1 DFQATT and CDR2 SNEGSKA (reference sequence). CDR3 amino acids: CCASGWTGGQETQYF. The CDR3, as DNA: TGCTGTGCTAGTGGGTGGACAGGGGGCCAAGAGACCCAGTACTTC.

This clonotype was detected only a few times. V usage is TRBV14 and J usage is TRBJ2-7, with 13 positions matching TRBD2. CDR1 is SGHDN, CDR2 FVKESK, per germline. The V and J ends lost 1 base and 11 bases, in that order; junction bases with no gene match: 5. This CDR3 comprises 14 residues. CDR3 nucleotides: TGTGCCAGCAGCCAAGGACTAGCGGGGGGACGAAAGTACTTC. This translates into CASSQGLAGGRKYF.

The gene calls are TRBV29-1 and TRBJ2-5; D is undetermined. V was cut by 5 bases and J by 5 bases, with 6 bases left in between. CDR1 is SQVTM, CDR2 ANQGSEA, per germline. CDR3 size: 10 residues. CDR3 sequence (DNA): TGCAGCGTTTCATGGGAGACCCAGTACTTC. It codes for CSVSWETQYF.

This clonotype occurred a few times. This sequence joins TRBV12-3 or TRBV12-4 and TRBJ1-6, with a tentative D call TRBD1 (6 bases). The CDR3 consists of 15 residues. Trimming took off 3 bases at V and 9 bases at J, with 15 bases between the two ends. The CDR3, as DNA: TGTGCCAGCAGTTTCGGCACAGGGTCTGGTTCACCCCTCCACTTT. It translates to CASSFGTGSGSPLHF.

The chain has TRBV10-1 and TRBJ2-5, with 7 bases that match TRBD2. CDR1 is WNHNN and CDR2 is SYGVQD in the germline V gene (reference sequence). The CDR3 extends over 17 amino acids. The ends lost 0 bases at V and 2 bases at J; junction bases unmatched: 9. The CDR3 reads CASSESVGGSRQETQYF. The CDR3 DNA follows: TGCGCCAGCAGTGAGTCCGTTGGCGGGAGCCGGCAAGAGACCCAGTACTTC.

V gene TRBV5-1 combines with J gene TRBJ2-2, with a tentative D call TRBD1 (6 bases). The CDR3 is 12 amino acids. The V and J ends lost 4 bases and 7 bases respectively, with 8 bases between them. Looked up from germline, CDR1 is SGHRS and CDR2 is YFSETQ. CDR3 nucleotide sequence: TGCGCCAGCAGCGGGACACTCGGGGAGCTGTTTTTT. Translating gives CASSGTLGELFF.

In DNA, the CDR3 is TGTGCCAGCAGTCCCCGGGGACAGGGAGGCGTCCTGACTTTC. Encoded protein: CASSPRGQGGVLTF. The rearrangement joins TRBV12-3 or TRBV12-4 to TRBJ2-6; 9 nucleotides match TRBD1. The CDR3 consists of 14 residues. J gave up 12 bases and V 5 bases, and 8 bases lay outside the gene matches.